The entry below gives a single TCR beta chain sequence along with its context. Its cognate antigen is unknown. The sample is drawn from a study of Ad26.COV2.S vaccination and SARS-CoV-2 variants. The germline CDR1 and CDR2 sequences are SGHRS and YFSETQ. The ends were cut back, 4 bases at V and 2 bases at J, with 11 bases in the middle. The CDR3 covers 14 residues. General study findings and limits: Substantial response breadth was reportedly seen for spike-specific CD8+ and CD4+ T cells after vaccination.

Treatment in this sample: about 20 received Ad26.COV2.S at low or high dose, single or two shots; several received placebo; per-sample allocation not given. Sampling occurred on day 63 after the first vaccine or placebo injection. Aged 18-55 years, donor was enrolled in Boston around 2020. This table comes from immunoSEQ multiplex PCR, and its TCRdb copy is limited to in-frame clones, with some not included. The table lists about 390,000 clones, 75% to 90% of them singletons. The V and J genes are TRBV5-1 and TRBJ2-3; D is possibly TRBD2 (6 bases). The sequencing used peripheral blood, collected in a trial of Ad26.COV2.S vaccine versus placebo. This TCR derives from a person between 18 and 65 years old who received the Ad26.COV2.S COVID-19 vaccine or a placebo. CDR3 residues: CASSAGPHTDTQYF. CDR3 nucleotides: TGCGCCAGCAGCGCGGGGCCGCACACAGATACGCAGTATTTT.